This T cell receptor (beta chain) is drawn from a study of OX40 agonist ivuxolimab in advanced cancers. This table comes from immunoSEQ multiplex PCR, and its TCRdb copy is limited to in-frame clones, with some not included. Seen here are 75,000 to 95,000 clones, around nine tenths observed once, and the top ten hold about 2.5%. Patients with autoimmune history or systemic immunosuppression were excluded. CDR3 length: 13 residues. CDR1 and CDR2 from the germline V gene are SNHLY and FYNNEI. The V and J ends lost 7 bases and 4 bases respectively, with 13 bases between them. This sequence joins TRBV2 and TRBJ2-5; tentative D call: TRBD1 (5 bases). The sequences come from CD4+ or CD8+ T cells sorted from blood, collected in a trial of the OX40 agonist ivuxolimab. This TCR was recovered from an adult with an advanced solid tumor such as melanoma, head and neck, liver or kidney cancer. CDR3 sequence reads: CASKERTLETQYF. In DNA, the CDR3 is TGTGCCAGCAAGGAACGGACACTAGAGACCCAGTACTTC.